This T cell receptor beta chain comes out of a study of T-cell reconstitution after alpha-beta-depleted transplantation in children. Unique molecular identifiers tagged the TCRbeta library. One entry per CDR3 protein, called by TCRdb with MiXCR from the PCR reads. The sample contains 350,000 to 500,000 distinct CDR3 sequences, roughly 44% of which appear only once. Notes on the study in general: One year after transplant, T-cell counts and diversity came mostly from newly produced T cells. From surviving recipient T cells and thymic progenitors came the high day-60 TCRbeta diversity observed in some patients. Expanded clones from the graft, numbering several hundred, reportedly supplied alpha-beta T cells about two months after transplant.

Germline CDR1 DFQATT, CDR2 SNEGSKA (reference sequence). V gave up 3 bases and J gave up 0 bases, with 20 bases separating them. The CDR3 loop spans 17 amino acids. This clonotype showed up just a few times. What it binds is unknown. The clonotype originates from a girl aged 2 to 9 with aplastic anemia, due to receive a stem cell transplant. The genes are TRBV20-1 and TRBJ1-1; D unclear. The specimen comprised PBMCs, sampled before TCRalphabeta/CD19-depleted stem cell transplant. The CDR3 DNA follows: TGCAGTGCTAGGGAACAAGCGGGCCTCCTTATGAACACTGAAGCTTTCTTT. Its translation is CSAREQAGLLMNTEAFF.